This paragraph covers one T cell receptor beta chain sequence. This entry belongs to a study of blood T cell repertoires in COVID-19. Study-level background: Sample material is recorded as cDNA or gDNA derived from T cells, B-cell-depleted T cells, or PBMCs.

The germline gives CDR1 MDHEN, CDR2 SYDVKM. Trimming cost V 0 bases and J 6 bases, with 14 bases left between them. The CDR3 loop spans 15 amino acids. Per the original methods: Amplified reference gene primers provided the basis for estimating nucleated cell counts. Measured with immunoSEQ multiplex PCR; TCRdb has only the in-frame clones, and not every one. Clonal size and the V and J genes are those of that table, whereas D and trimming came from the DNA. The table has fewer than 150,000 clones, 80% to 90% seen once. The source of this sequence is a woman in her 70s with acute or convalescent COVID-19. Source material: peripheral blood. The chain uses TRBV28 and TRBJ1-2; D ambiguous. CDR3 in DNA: TGTGCCAGCAGTTTATGGTCCGAGGGCCGACATGGCTACACCTTC. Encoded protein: CASSLWSEGRHGYTF.